Presented here are 6 T cell receptor beta chains from one specimen sequenced in a study of cytomegalovirus exposure and HLA in healthy donors. The PCR was carried out with 60 Vbeta primers and 13 Jbeta primers. Assay: immunoSEQ multiplex PCR; the TCRdb copy retains only in-frame clones and omits some. This table holds 150,000 to 200,000 clones, roughly 80% found once. The specimen sequenced was PBMCs. Every receptor here comes from a boy between 2 and 10 years old in good health and CMV-seronegative.

J is TRBJ2-5 and V is TRBV9; 9 bases fit TRBD2. Germline CDR1 is SGDLS and CDR2 is YYNGEE. The CDR3 totals 16 residues. Germline trimming cut 0 bases from V and 5 bases from J; bases unmatched to any gene: 8. CDR3 sequence (DNA): TGTGCCAGCAGCGTAGTTCCAGCGGGAGGCGGGGAGACCCAGTACTTC. As protein: CASSVVPAGGGETQYF.

In DNA, the CDR3 is TGTGCCAGCAGTGCGACTAGCGGGAGTTCCCCCTACGAGCAGTACTTC. Amino acids: CASSATSGSSPYEQYF. The J gene is TRBJ2-7, the V gene TRBV9; 12 bases fit TRBD2. With V trimmed by 5 bases and J by 2 bases, 8 bases remained unmatched. The CDR3 spans 16 residues. Germline lookup yields CDR1 SGDLS and CDR2 YYNGEE.

This clone was seen just once. The J gene is TRBJ1-4, the V gene TRBV11-2; 8 bases align to TRBD1. Per germline, CDR1 SGHAT and CDR2 FQNNGV. The CDR3 has 15 amino acids. The trim removed 5 bases at V and 3 bases at J, leaving 5 bases unmatched. DNA for the CDR3: TGTGCCAGCAGCCTCAGGGGGCTGGCTAATGAAAAACTGTTTTTT. It encodes CASSLRGLANEKLFF.

This clone was seen a single time. The rearrangement links TRBV9 to TRBJ1-5; D is perhaps TRBD1 (5 bases). CDR1 and CDR2 (germline): SGDLS, YYNGEE. The CDR3 is 15 residues long. The V gene lost 0 bases and the J gene lost 6 bases, with 13 bases spanning the gap. The CDR3 bases are TGTGCCAGCAGCGTAGACGGAGCAGGGTTTCAGCCCCAGCATTTT. Amino acids: CASSVDGAGFQPQHF.

This chain joins TRBV19 and TRBJ2-7, with 8 bases matching TRBD2. There are 14 residues in the CDR3. V trimming: 6 bases; J trimming: 9 bases; junction bases outside the gene matches: 13. Per the germline V gene, CDR1 is LNHDA and CDR2 is SQIVND (reference sequence). The CDR3 loop reads CASSIEAASGPQYF. CDR3 sequence (DNA): TGTGCCAGTAGCATCGAGGCGGCTAGCGGGCCGCAGTACTTC.

V is TRBV2 and J is TRBJ2-3; D call uncertain. The CDR3 sequence is 11 residues long. Germline loops: CDR1 SNHLY, CDR2 FYNNEI. V dropped 11 bases and J dropped 3 bases, with 9 bases sitting between them. CDR3 in amino acids: CAGARTDTQYF. CDR3 coding DNA: TGTGCCGGAGCTAGAACAGATACGCAGTATTTT.